The 18 T cell receptor beta chains reported below all come from one sample, sequenced in a study of T cell repertoires in cytomegalovirus infection. Their antigens are not known. MiXCR, applied by TCRdb to the reads, yields one record per CDR3 protein. The repertoire holds some 940,000 distinct CDR3 sequences, with approximately 30% as singletons. Source: cultured CD8+ T cells from PBMCs, taken from culture after CMV antigen stimulation. The source is a human donor in good health (CMV status not recorded). Some clones in this sample may be carry-over from other donors' samples.

This clonotype was seen ten or more times. The chain has TRBV7-2 and TRBJ2-3, with 11 bases matching TRBD2. The germline gives CDR1 SGHTA, CDR2 FQGNSA. There are 15 residues in the CDR3. After removal of 5 bases from V and 2 bases from J, the junction contained 3 bases not matched to a gene. The CDR3 is CASSPSGGYTDTQYF. CDR3 bases: TGTGCCAGCAGCCCTAGCGGGGGGTACACAGATACGCAGTATTTT.

CDR3 sequence: CASSGGKQPHNEQFF. The CDR3, as DNA: TGTGCCAGCAGTGGGGGGAAGCAACCCCACAATGAGCAGTTCTTC. This chain uses TRBV7-6 with TRBJ2-1; maybe TRBD2 (6 bases). CDR3 length: 15 amino acids. From germline, CDR1 is SGHVS and CDR2 FNYEAQ. Trimming pared 6 bases from V and 5 bases from J, leaving 17 bases between.

The rearrangement links TRBV20-1 to TRBJ1-5; the D gene is possibly TRBD1 (6 bases). V lost 0 bases and J 1 base, leaving 10 bases between the germline ends. The germline V gene has CDR1 DFQATT and CDR2 SNEGSKA (reference sequence). The CDR3 length is 15 residues. This chain's CDR3 is CSAREGGLSNQPQHF. In DNA form, the CDR3 reads TGCAGTGCTAGAGAGGGGGGCTTAAGCAATCAGCCCCAGCATTTT.

The chain is built from TRBV20-1 and TRBJ2-3; D unclear. Germline lookup yields CDR1 DFQATT and CDR2 SNEGSKA (reference sequence). The CDR3 is made up of 12 amino acids. V dropped 0 bases and J dropped 5 bases, with 6 bases sitting between them. CDR3 nucleotides: TGCAGTGCTAGAGACAGGTTAGATACGCAGTATTTT. As protein: CSARDRLDTQYF.

The J gene is TRBJ1-2, the V gene TRBV15; TRBD1 matches at 11 bases. Germline V gene sequence: CDR1 LNHNV, CDR2 YYDKDF (reference sequence). V lost 0 bases to trimming and J lost 4 bases; unmatched junction nucleotides: 16. The CDR3 has 20 residues. The CDR3 DNA sequence: TGTGCCACCAGCAGAGATCGGTCCCCCCCTGGGGGACAGGGGGGCTATGGCTACACCTTC. Protein: CATSRDRSPPGGQGGYGYTF. The full variable domain, with the rest looked up from reference TRBV15 and TRBJ1-2, is DAMVIQNPRYQVTQFGKPVTLSCSQTLNHNVMYWYQQKSSQAPKLLFHYYDKDFNNEADTPDNFQSRRPNTSFCFLDIRSPGLGDTAMYLCATSRDRSPPGGQGGYGYTFGSGTRLTVV.

This clonotype appeared a few times. The V and J genes are TRBV19 and TRBJ2-3; the D call may be TRBD1 or TRBD2 (5 bases each). V gave up 6 bases and J gave up 5 bases, with 24 bases separating them. The CDR3 totals 17 residues. Germline V gene sequence: CDR1 LNHDA, CDR2 SQIVND (reference sequence). The CDR3 DNA reads TGTGCCAGTAGCTTCTACCGGGACCTCGACATGGTAGATACGCAGTATTTT. Its protein is CASSFYRDLDMVDTQYF.

This chain joins TRBV2 and TRBJ2-7; the D gene is possibly TRBD1 (5 bases). The CDR3 covers 14 residues. The V gene's germline CDR1 is SNHLY and CDR2 FYNNEI. Trimming stripped 2 bases from V and 5 bases from J, with 13 bases between. In nucleotides, the CDR3 is TGTGCCAGCAGTGAACGTCAGGGATTGCACGAGCAGTACGTC. Its translation is CASSERQGLHEQYV.

This chain links TRBV7-6 with TRBJ2-3; 8 bases map to TRBD2. This CDR3 spans 16 amino acids. Germline trimming cut 4 bases from V and 7 bases from J; bases unmatched to any gene: 13. Per the germline V gene, CDR1 is SGHVS and CDR2 is FNYEAQ. The CDR3 region has the DNA TGTGCCAGCAGCTCTAGAACGGGGGGGATCGTTTATACGCAGTATTTT. This sequence encodes CASSSRTGGIVYTQYF.

The rearrangement links TRBV20-1 to TRBJ1-2; 8 positions agree with TRBD1. Trimming cost V 6 bases and J 0 bases; bases outside gene matches: 6. From germline, CDR1 is DFQATT and CDR2 SNEGSKA (reference sequence). This CDR3 contains 14 residues. The CDR3 DNA reads as TGCAGTGCACTGGACAGGGAAACTAACTATGGCTACACCTTC. Translated: CSALDRETNYGYTF.

The chain combines TRBV20-1 with TRBJ2-7; TRBD2 aligns across 10 bases. CDR1 and CDR2 from the germline V gene are DFQATT and SNEGSKA (reference sequence). V was pared by 0 bases and J by 4 bases, with 12 bases of the junction left unmatched. This CDR3 spans 17 amino acids. CDR3 amino acids: CSARDTQRGGPLYEQYF. The CDR3 region has the DNA TGCAGTGCTAGAGATACCCAGCGGGGGGGCCCTTTATACGAGCAGTACTTC.

This clonotype has just a few counts. The chain joins TRBV7-9 to TRBJ1-3; unclear D gene. This CDR3 contains 16 residues. Germline assignment: CDR1 SEHNR and CDR2 FQNEAQ (reference sequence). V dropped 1 base and J dropped 4 bases, with 14 bases sitting between them. Written as DNA, the CDR3 is TGTGCCAGCAGCTTAGATGCCCGAATCGAAGGAAACACCATATATTTT. Its translation: CASSLDARIEGNTIYF.

This clonotype was seen more than once but under ten times. The CDR3 spells CASSLGSATEQYV. In nucleotides, the CDR3 is TGTGCCAGCAGCTTGGGGTCCGCCACCGAGCAGTACGTC. The chain recombines TRBV7-9 with TRBJ2-7; unclear D gene. V lost 3 bases, J lost 6 bases, and 12 bases lay in between. This CDR3 comprises 13 residues. The germline CDR1 and CDR2 sequences are SEHNR and FQNEAQ (reference sequence).

The chain combines TRBV28 with TRBJ2-5, with D perhaps matching TRBD1 or TRBD2 (6 bases each). The CDR3 spans 15 residues. The ends were cut back, 5 bases at V and 4 bases at J, with 17 bases in the middle. The germline V gene has CDR1 MDHEN and CDR2 SYDVKM. The CDR3 nucleotides are TGTGCCAGCAGTAAGGGGGGAAACGGGGGAGAGACCCAGTACTTC. It encodes CASSKGGNGGETQYF.

This sequence joins TRBV2 and TRBJ2-7, with 7 bases fitting TRBD1. J lost 2 bases, V lost 5 bases, and 12 bases had no gene match. CDR3 size: 16 residues. CDR1 SNHLY and CDR2 FYNNEI come from the germline V gene. The CDR3 reads CASSLNRDSPTYEQYV. Written as DNA, the CDR3 is TGTGCCAGCAGTCTTAACCGGGACAGTCCCACCTACGAGCAGTACGTC.

This clonotype was counted many times. The chain uses TRBV4-1 and TRBJ1-3; D is possibly TRBD1 (6 bases). Germline CDR1 MGHRA, CDR2 YSYEKL. CDR3 size: 16 residues. V was cut by 0 bases and J by 0 bases, with 9 bases left in between. The CDR3 coding sequence is TGCGCCAGCAGCCAAGATCGGACAGACTCTGGAAACACCATATATTTT. Its translation is CASSQDRTDSGNTIYF.

This clonotype has just a few counts. The chain recombines TRBV9 with TRBJ2-3, with D uncertain. Germline-derived CDR1 and CDR2 are SGDLS and YYNGEE. Trimming pared 3 bases from V and 5 bases from J, leaving 7 bases between. The CDR3 is made up of 12 amino acids. CDR3 loop: CASSAKLDTQYF. The CDR3 DNA reads as TGTGCCAGCAGCGCAAAGTTAGATACGCAGTATTTT. Drawing the rest from reference TRBV9 and TRBJ2-3, the complete variable domain is DSGVTQTPKHLITATGQRVTLRCSPRSGDLSVYWYQQSLDQGLQFLIQYYNGEERAKGNILERFSAQQFPDLHSELNLSSLELGDSALYFCASSAKLDTQYFGPGTRLTVL.

This clonotype was counted between two and nine times. The V call is TRBV7-6, the J call TRBJ2-5; D may be TRBD1 or TRBD2 (5 bases each). There are 17 residues in the CDR3. V was pared by 1 base and J by 2 bases, with 17 bases between. Germline V gene data show CDR1 as SGHVS and CDR2 as FNYEAQ. The CDR3 reads CASSLGPRGSVQETQYF. CDR3 coding DNA: TGTGCCAGCAGCTTAGGTCCCCGGGGCTCGGTGCAAGAGACCCAGTACTTC. The full variable domain, with the rest looked up from reference TRBV7-6 and TRBJ2-5, is GAGVSQSPRYKVTKRGQDVALRCDPISGHVSLYWYRQALGQGPEFLTYFNYEAQQDKSGLPNDRFSAERPEGSISTLTIQRTEQRDSAMYRCASSLGPRGSVQETQYFGPGTRLLVL.

Turning to this clonotype: One end of the junction varies from germline; a read error may be responsible. The rearrangement joins TRBV9 to TRBJ1-1; no clear D. The CDR3 consists of 14 residues. CDR1 is SGDLS and CDR2 is YYNGEE in the germline V gene. CDR3 residues: CASSVEMVNTEAFF. The CDR3 DNA is TGTGCCAGCAGTGTAGAAATGGTGAACACTGAAGCTTTCTTT.